These T cell receptor beta chains were read from a single sample in a study of cytomegalovirus exposure and HLA in healthy donors. Sequencing was performed with immunoSEQ multiplex PCR; in TCRdb, only in-frame clones are kept and a portion is missing. This sample yields approximately 110,000 clones, of which about four fifths are seen a single time; about 3% belongs to the top ten. Specimen: PBMCs. The source is a young woman in good health and CMV-seropositive. Both conserved end residues are part of each CDR3. The D gene is left open where the match is weak. The size entry is marked missing in some rows and otherwise reads once, few, many or a size class.

j_call v_call clone_size d_call cdr3_nt cdr3_aa
TRBJ2-1 TRBV7-9 - - TGTGCCAGCAGCTTAGTGAGGGAAAATGAGCAGTTCTTC CASSLVRENEQFF
TRBJ2-5 TRBV4-1 - - TGCGCCAGCAGCCAAGCGGCGAGACGGGGAGAGACCCAGTACTTC CASSQAARRGETQYF
TRBJ1-5 TRBV4-1 - - TGCGCCAGCAGCCTTGCAGGATCTTATAGCAATCAGCCCCAGCATTTT CASSLAGSYSNQPQHF
TRBJ2-3 TRBV18 few TRBD2 TGTGCCAGCTCACCATTTGATCCTAGCGGGGGGTCCACGAATACGCAGTATTTT CASSPFDPSGGSTNTQYF
TRBJ2-7 TRBV5-1 - - TGCGCCAGCAGCCTGGCGGACAGATCTTACGAGCAGTACTTC CASSLADRSYEQYF
TRBJ1-5 TRBV5-1 - TRBD1 TGCGCCAGCAGACTGACAGGGGGCGCAGATCAGCCCCAGCATTTT CASRLTGGADQPQHF
TRBJ2-5 TRBV27 - TRBD2 TGTGCCAGCAGTTCCGGGACTAGCGGGAGGGGCGCGGAGACCCAGTACTTC CASSSGTSGRGAETQYF
TRBJ1-2 TRBV6-1 - - TGTGCCGGGGCGGCCTCCAACTATGGCTACACCTTC CAGAASNYGYTF
TRBJ2-2 TRBV5-1 - TRBD2 TGCGCCAGCAGCCCGGGACTAGGGAACACCGGGGAGCTGTTTTTT CASSPGLGNTGELFF
TRBJ2-2 TRBV7-3 - - TGTGCCAGCAGCGACGGGGGCACCGGGGAGCTGTTTTTT CASSDGGTGELFF
TRBJ1-6 TRBV28 - - TGTGCCATTAGGCCAGGGGTGAATTCACCCCTCCACTTT CAIRPGVNSPLHF
TRBJ2-1 TRBV7-8 - TRBD2 TGTGCCAGCAGCACACCGTCTAGCGGGAAACTTGACAATGAGCAGTTCTTC CASSTPSSGKLDNEQFF
TRBJ2-7 TRBV30 once - TGTGCCCGGATGGGCGCAGGGACTTACGAGCAGTACTTC CARMGAGTYEQYF
TRBJ1-5 TRBV4-1 - - TGCGCCAGCAGAAAAGTCTTGGCAGGATCGCAGCCCCAGCATTTT CASRKVLAGSQPQHF
TRBJ1-1 TRBV5-1 - - TGCGCCAGCAGCGCACAGGGTGGTGAAGCTTTCTTT CASSAQGGEAFF
TRBJ1-5 TRBV28 once - TGTGCCAGCAAGAGAAGCAATCAGCCCCAGCATTTT CASKRSNQPQHF
TRBJ1-1 TRBV5-6 - TRBD1 TGTGCCAGCAGTTACGGACAGGGGCATTCCAACACTGAAGCTTTCTTT CASSYGQGHSNTEAFF
TRBJ1-4 TRBV19 few TRBD1 TGTGCCAGTAGTCTACTTCCGGGACAGGGGGCTTCTAATGAAAAACTGTTTTTT CASSLLPGQGASNEKLFF